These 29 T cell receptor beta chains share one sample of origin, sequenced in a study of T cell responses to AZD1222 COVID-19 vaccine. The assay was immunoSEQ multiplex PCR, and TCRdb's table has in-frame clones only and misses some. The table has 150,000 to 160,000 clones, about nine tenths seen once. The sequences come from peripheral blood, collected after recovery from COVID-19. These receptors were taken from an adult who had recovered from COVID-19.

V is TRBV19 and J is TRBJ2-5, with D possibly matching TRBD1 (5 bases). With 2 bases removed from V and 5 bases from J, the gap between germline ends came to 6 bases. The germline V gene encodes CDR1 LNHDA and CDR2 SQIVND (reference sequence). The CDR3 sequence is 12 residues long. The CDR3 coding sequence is TGTGCCAGTAGTATAAAGGGGGAGACCCAGTACTTC. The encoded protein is CASSIKGETQYF.

CDR3 coding DNA: TGTGCCAGCAGTCATTCGCTAGCGGGAGCAGATACGCAGTATTTT. Translated, it gives CASSHSLAGADTQYF. The V and J genes are TRBV28 and TRBJ2-3; TRBD2 agrees at 10 bases. The junction had 6 bases not matched to a gene; V was cut back by 5 bases and J by 4 bases. There are 15 residues in the CDR3. The V gene's germline CDR1 is MDHEN and CDR2 SYDVKM.

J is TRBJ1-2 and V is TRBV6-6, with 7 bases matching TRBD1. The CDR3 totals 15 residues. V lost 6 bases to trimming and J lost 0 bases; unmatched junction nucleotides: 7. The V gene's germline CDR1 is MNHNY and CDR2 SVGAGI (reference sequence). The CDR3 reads CASRIKGGPNYGYTF. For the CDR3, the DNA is TGTGCCAGCAGGATTAAAGGGGGCCCTAACTATGGCTACACCTTC.

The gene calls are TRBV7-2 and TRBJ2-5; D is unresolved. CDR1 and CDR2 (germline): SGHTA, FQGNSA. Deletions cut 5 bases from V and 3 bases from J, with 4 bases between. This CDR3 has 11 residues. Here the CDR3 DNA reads TGTGCCAGCAGCCATAAAGAGACCCAGTACTTC. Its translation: CASSHKETQYF.

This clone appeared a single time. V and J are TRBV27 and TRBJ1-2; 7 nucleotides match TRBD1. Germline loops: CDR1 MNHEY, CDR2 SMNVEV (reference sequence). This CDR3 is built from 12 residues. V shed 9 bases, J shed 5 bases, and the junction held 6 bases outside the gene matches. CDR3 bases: TGTGCCAGTTTCACAGGGGCTTATGGCTACACCTTC. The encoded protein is CASFTGAYGYTF.

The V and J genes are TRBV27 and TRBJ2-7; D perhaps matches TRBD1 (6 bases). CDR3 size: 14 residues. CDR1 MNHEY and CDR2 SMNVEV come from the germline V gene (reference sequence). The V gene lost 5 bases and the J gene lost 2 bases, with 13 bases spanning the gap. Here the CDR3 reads CASSPGTGPYEQYF. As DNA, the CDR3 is TGTGCCAGCAGTCCCGGAACAGGGCCCTACGAGCAGTACTTC.

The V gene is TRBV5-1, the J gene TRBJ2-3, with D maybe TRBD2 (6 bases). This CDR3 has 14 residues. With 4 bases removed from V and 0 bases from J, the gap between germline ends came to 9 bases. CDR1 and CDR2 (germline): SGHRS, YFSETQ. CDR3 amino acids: CASSPGGSTDTQYF. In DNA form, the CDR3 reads TGCGCCAGCAGCCCCGGGGGAAGCACAGATACGCAGTATTTT.

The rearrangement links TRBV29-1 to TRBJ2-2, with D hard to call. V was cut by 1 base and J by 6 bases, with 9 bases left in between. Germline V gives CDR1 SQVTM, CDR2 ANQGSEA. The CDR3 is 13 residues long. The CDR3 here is CSVEVNLSGELFF. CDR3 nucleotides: TGCAGCGTTGAAGTCAACCTTTCCGGGGAGCTGTTTTTT.

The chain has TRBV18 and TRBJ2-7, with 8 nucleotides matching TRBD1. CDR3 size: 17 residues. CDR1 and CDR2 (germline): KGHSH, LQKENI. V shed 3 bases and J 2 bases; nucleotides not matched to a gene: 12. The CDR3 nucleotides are TGTGCCAGCTCACCCCGCAACGCGGCACAGGGGGCCTACGAGCAGTACTTC. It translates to CASSPRNAAQGAYEQYF.

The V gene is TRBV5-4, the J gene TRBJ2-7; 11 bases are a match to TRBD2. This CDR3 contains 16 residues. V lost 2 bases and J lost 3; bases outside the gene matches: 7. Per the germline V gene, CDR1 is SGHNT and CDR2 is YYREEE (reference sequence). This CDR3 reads CASSLTSGSFGYEQYF. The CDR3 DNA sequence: TGTGCCAGCAGCTTAACTAGCGGGAGTTTTGGCTACGAGCAGTACTTC. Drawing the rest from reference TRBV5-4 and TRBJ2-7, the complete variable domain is ETGVTQSPTHLIKTRGQQVTLRCSSQSGHNTVSWYQQALGQGPQFIFQYYREEENGRGNFPPRFSGLQFPNYSSELNVNALELDDSALYLCASSLTSGSFGYEQYFGPGTRLTVT.

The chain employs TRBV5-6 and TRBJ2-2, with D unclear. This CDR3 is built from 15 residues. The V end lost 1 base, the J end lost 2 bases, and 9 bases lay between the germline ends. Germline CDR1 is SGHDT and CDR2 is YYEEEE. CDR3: CASSLINSNTGELFF. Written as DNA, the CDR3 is TGTGCCAGCAGCTTGATCAACAGCAACACCGGGGAGCTGTTTTTT. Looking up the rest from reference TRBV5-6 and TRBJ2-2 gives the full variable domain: DAGVTQSPTHLIKTRGQQVTLRCSPKSGHDTVSWYQQALGQGPQFIFQYYEEEERQRGNFPDRFSGHQFPNYSSELNVNALLLGDSALYLCASSLINSNTGELFFGEGSRLTVL.

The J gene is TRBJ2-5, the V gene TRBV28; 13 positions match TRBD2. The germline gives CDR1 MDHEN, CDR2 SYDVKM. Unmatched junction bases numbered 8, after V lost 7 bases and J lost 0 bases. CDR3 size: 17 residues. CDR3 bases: TGTGCCAGCACCGGGACTAGCGGGGATCCGTACCAAGAGACCCAGTACTTC. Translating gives CASTGTSGDPYQETQYF. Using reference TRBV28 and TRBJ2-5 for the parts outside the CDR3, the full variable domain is DVKVTQSSRYLVKRTGEKVFLECVQDMDHENMFWYRQDPGLGLRLIYFSYDVKMKEKGDIPEGYSVSREKKERFSLILESASTNQTSMYLCASTGTSGDPYQETQYFGPGTRLLVL.

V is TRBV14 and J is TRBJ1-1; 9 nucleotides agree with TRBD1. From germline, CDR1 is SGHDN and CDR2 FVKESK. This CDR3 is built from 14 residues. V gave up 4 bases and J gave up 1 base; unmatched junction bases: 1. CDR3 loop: CASSPDRGNTEAFF. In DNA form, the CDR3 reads TGTGCCAGCAGCCCGGACAGGGGGAACACTGAAGCTTTCTTT.

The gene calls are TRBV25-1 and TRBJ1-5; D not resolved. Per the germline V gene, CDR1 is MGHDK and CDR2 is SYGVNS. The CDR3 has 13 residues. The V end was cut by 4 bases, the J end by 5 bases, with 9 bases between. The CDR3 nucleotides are TGTGCCAGCAGTGGCCTTGGGGATCAGCCCCAGCATTTT. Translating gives CASSGLGDQPQHF.

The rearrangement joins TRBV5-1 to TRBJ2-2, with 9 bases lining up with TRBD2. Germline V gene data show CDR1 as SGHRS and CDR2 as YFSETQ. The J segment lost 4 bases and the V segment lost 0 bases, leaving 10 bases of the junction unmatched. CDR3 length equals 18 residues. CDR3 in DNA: TGCGCCAGCAGCTTGGCCCGAGCGGGGGGCTCCAGCACCGGGGAGCTGTTTTTT. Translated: CASSLARAGGSSTGELFF.

CDR3 in DNA: TGTGCCAGCAGTCGCCTCCCCGGGACGGTGAACACTGAAGCTTTCTTT. Protein product: CASSRLPGTVNTEAFF. The rearrangement joins TRBV27 to TRBJ1-1, with D maybe TRBD1 (5 bases). Germline CDR1 MNHEY, CDR2 SMNVEV (reference sequence). The CDR3 contains 16 residues. With 5 bases removed from V and 0 bases from J, the gap between germline ends came to 16 bases.

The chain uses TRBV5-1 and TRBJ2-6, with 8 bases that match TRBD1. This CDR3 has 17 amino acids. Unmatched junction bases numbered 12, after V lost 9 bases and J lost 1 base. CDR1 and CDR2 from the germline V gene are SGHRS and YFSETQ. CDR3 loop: CATYTGQGTSGANVLTF. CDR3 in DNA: TGCGCCACCTACACAGGACAGGGCACGTCTGGGGCCAACGTCCTGACTTTC.

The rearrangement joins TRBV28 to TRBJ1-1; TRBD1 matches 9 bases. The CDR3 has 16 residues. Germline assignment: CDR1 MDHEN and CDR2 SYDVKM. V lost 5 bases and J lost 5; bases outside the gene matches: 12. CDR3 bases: TGTGCCAGCAGTGTCCTAACAGGGGGCGCGAGAACTGAAGCTTTCTTT. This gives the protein CASSVLTGGARTEAFF.

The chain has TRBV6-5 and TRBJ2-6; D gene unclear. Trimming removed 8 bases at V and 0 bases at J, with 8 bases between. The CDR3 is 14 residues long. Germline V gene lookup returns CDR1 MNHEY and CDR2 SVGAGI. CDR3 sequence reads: CASLQLSGANVLTF. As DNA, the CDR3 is TGTGCCAGCTTACAGCTCTCTGGGGCCAACGTCCTGACTTTC.

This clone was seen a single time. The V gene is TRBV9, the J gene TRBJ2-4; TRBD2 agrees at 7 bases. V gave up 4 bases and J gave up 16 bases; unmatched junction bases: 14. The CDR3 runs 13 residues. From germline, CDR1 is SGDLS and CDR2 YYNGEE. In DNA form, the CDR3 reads TGTGCCAGCAGCCCCTACGATACCGGGACTACATACTTC. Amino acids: CASSPYDTGTTYF.

CDR3 in DNA: TGTGCCAGCAGTTACGGACGGCGCTATGGCTACACCTTC. It specifies CASSYGRRYGYTF. The V gene is TRBV12-3 or TRBV12-4, the J gene TRBJ1-2; D remains unclear. This CDR3 is built from 13 residues. With 4 bases removed from V and 4 bases from J, the gap between germline ends came to 10 bases.

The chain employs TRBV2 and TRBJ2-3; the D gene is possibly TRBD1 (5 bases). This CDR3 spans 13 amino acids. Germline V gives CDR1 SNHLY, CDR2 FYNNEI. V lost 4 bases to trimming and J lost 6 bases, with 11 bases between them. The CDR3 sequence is CASSGQLGDTQYF. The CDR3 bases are TGTGCCAGCAGTGGACAGTTAGGGGATACGCAGTATTTT.

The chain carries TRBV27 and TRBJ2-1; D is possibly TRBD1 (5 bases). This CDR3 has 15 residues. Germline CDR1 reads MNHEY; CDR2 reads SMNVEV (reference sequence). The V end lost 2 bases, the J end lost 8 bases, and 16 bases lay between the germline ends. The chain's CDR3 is CASSLRAGPADEQFF. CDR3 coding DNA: TGTGCCAGCAGTTTACGTGCAGGGCCCGCGGATGAGCAGTTCTTC.

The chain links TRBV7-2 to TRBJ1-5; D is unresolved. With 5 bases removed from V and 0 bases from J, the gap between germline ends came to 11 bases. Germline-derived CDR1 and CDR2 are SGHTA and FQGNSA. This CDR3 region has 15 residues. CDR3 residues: CASSLTPSSNQPQHF. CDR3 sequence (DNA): TGTGCCAGCAGCCTTACCCCGTCTAGCAATCAGCCCCAGCATTTT.

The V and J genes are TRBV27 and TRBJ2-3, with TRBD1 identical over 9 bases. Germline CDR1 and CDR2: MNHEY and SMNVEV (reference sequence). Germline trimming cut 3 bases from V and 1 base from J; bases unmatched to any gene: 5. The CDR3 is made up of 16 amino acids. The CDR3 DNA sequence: TGTGCCAGCAGTTTCCTGCGGACAGGGGGCACAGATACGCAGTATTTT. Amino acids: CASSFLRTGGTDTQYF.

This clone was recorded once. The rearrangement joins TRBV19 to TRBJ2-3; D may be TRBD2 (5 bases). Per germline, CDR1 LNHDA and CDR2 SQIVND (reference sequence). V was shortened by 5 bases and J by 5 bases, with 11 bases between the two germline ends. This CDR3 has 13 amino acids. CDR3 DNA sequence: TGTGCCAGTAGTGCCGACCGGGGAGATACGCAGTATTTT. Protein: CASSADRGDTQYF. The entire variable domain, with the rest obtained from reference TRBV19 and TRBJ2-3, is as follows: DGGITQSPKYLFRKEGQNVTLSCEQNLNHDAMYWYRQDPGQGLRLIYYSQIVNDFQKGDIAEGYSVSREKKESFPLTVTSAQKNPTAFYLCASSADRGDTQYFGPGTRLTVL.

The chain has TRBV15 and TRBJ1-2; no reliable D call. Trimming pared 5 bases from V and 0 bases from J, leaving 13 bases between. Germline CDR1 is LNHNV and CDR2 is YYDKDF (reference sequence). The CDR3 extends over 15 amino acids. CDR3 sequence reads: CATSYSRNANYGYTF. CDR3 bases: TGTGCCACCAGCTACTCAAGGAACGCTAACTATGGCTACACCTTC.

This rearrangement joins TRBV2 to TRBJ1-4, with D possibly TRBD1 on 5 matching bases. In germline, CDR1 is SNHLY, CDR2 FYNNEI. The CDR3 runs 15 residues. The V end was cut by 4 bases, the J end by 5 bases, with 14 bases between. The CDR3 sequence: CASSVAGNNNEKLFF. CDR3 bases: TGTGCCAGCAGTGTGGCAGGGAACAACAATGAAAAACTGTTTTTT. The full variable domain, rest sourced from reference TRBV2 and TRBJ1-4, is EPEVTQTPSHQVTQMGQEVILRCVPISNHLYFYWYRQILGQKVEFLVSFYNNEISEKSEIFDDQFSVERPDGSNFTLKIRSTKLEDSAMYFCASSVAGNNNEKLFFGSGTQLSVL.

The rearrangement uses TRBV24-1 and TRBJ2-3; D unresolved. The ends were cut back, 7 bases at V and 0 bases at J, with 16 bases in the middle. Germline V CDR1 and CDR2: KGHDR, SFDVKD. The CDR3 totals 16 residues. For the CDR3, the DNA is TGTGCCACCAGCGCTGGACGGCGTTCTAGCACAGATACGCAGTATTTT. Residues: CATSAGRRSSTDTQYF.